The subject of this entry is one T cell receptor beta chain. The source of the sample is a study of blood T cell repertoires in COVID-19. TCRdb's table, derived via immunoSEQ multiplex PCR, lists solely in-frame clones and lacks some. The sample shows 200,000 to 300,000 clones, around 87% of them seen only once. CDR1 is SGHRS and CDR2 is YFSETQ in the germline V gene. Between the trimmed V and J ends, which lost 0 bases and 5 bases, there was a span of 8 bases. The length of the CDR3 is 13 residues. The rearrangement uses TRBV5-1 and TRBJ1-1; a possible D gene is TRBD1 (5 bases). The sequence came from a woman aged 45 to 65 with acute or convalescent COVID-19. The sample comprised peripheral blood. CDR3: CASSLGGFTEAFF. CDR3 DNA sequence: TGCGCCAGCAGCTTGGGGGGCTTTACTGAAGCTTTCTTT.